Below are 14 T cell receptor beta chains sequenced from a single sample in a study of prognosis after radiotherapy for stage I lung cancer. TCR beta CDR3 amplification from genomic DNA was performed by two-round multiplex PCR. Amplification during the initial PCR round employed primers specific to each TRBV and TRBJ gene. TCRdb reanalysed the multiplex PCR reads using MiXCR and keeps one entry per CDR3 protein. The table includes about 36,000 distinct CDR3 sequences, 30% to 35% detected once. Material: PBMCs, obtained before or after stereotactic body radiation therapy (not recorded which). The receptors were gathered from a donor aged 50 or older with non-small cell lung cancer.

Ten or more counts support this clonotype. CDR3 loop: CASSLRTGHEQYF. For the CDR3, the DNA is TGTGCCAGCAGCCTGAGGACGGGGCACGAGCAGTACTTC. The genes are TRBV3-1 and TRBJ2-7; D is possibly TRBD1 or TRBD2 (5 bases each). Trimming shortened V by 4 bases and J by 5 bases, and 12 bases separated the two germline ends. CDR3 size: 13 residues. Per the germline V gene, CDR1 is LGHDT and CDR2 is YNNKEL (reference sequence).

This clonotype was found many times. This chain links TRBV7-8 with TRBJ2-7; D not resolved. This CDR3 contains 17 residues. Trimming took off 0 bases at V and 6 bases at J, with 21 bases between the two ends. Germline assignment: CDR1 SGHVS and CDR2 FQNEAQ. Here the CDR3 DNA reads TGTGCCAGCAGCTTAGCGTTAGGGTTCCCCCTCTCTTCCGAGCAGTACTTC. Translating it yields CASSLALGFPLSSEQYF.

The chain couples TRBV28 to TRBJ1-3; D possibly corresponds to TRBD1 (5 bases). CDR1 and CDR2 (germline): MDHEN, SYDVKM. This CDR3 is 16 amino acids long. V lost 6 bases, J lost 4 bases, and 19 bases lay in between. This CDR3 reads CASSPSWGAGGNTIYF. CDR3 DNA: TGTGCCAGCAGCCCCTCCTGGGGCGCGGGCGGAAACACCATATATTTT. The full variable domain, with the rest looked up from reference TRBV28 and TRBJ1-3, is DVKVTQSSRYLVKRTGEKVFLECVQDMDHENMFWYRQDPGLGLRLIYFSYDVKMKEKGDIPEGYSVSREKKERFSLILESASTNQTSMYLCASSPSWGAGGNTIYFGEGSWLTVV.

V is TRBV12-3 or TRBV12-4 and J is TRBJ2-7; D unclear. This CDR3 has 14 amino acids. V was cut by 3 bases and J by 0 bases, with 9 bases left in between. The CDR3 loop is CASSLLGNSYEQYF. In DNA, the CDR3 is TGTGCCAGCAGTTTGTTGGGGAACTCCTACGAGCAGTACTTC.

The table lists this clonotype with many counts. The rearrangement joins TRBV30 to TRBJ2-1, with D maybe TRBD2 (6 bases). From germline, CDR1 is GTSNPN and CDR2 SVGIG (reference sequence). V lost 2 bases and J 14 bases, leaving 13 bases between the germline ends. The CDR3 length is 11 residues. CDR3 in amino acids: CAWSRRGEKFF. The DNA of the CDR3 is TGTGCCTGGAGTAGGCGGGGAGAGAAGTTCTTC.

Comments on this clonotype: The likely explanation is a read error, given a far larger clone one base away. The CDR3 nucleotides are TGTGCCAGCAGTTACCAGTGGGCTTATGGCTACACCTTC. This translates into CASSYQWAYGYTF. The V and J genes are TRBV6-1 and TRBJ1-2; D gene unclear. This CDR3 is 13 amino acids long. Germline V lookup: CDR1 MNHNS, CDR2 SASEGT. V was clipped by 5 bases and J by 5 bases, with 12 bases between them.

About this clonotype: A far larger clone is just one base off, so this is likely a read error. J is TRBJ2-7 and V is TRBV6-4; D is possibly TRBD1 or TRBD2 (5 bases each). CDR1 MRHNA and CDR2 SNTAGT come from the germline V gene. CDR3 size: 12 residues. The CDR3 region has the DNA TGTGCCATGGGGGTGGGGTACTACGAGCATTACTTC. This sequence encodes CAMGVGYYEHYF.

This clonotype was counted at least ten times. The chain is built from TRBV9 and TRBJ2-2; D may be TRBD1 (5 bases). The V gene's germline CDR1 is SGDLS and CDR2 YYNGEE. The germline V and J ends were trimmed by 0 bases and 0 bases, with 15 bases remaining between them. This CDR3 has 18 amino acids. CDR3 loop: CASSVDQGPLSNTGELFF. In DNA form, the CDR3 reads TGTGCCAGCAGCGTAGATCAGGGCCCCCTATCGAACACCGGGGAGCTGTTTTTT.

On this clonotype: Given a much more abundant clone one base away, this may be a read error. The CDR3 DNA reads TGTGCCAGCAGCCAGACACAGCCAGGGGGAAATGAAGCTTTCTTT. Amino acid sequence: CASSQTQPGGNEAFF. The chain has TRBV16 and TRBJ1-1; TRBD1 matches at 7 bases. With V trimmed by 3 bases and J by 7 bases, 11 bases remained unmatched. The CDR3 has 15 amino acids. Germline V CDR1 and CDR2: KGHSY, FQNENV.

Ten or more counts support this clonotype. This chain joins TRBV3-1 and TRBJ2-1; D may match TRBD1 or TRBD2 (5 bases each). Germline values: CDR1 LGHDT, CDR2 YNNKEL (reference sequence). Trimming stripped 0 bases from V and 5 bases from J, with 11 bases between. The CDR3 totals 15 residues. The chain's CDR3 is CASSQDPGRHNEQFF. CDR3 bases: TGTGCCAGCAGCCAAGATCCGGGGCGACACAATGAGCAGTTCTTC.

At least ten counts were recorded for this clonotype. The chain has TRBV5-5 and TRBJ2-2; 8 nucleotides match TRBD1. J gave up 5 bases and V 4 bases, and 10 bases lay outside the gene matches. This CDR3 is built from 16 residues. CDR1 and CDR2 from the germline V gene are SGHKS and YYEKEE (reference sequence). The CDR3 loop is CASSERQGWETGELFF. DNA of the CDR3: TGTGCCAGCAGCGAGAGACAGGGGTGGGAAACCGGGGAGCTGTTTTTT.

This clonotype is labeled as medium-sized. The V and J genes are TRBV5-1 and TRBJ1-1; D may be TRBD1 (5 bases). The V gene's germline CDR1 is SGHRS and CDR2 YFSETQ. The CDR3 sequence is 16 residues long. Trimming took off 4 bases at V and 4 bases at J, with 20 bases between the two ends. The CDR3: CASSLVLGGSATEAFF. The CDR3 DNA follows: TGCGCCAGCAGCCTCGTTTTGGGGGGGTCCGCCACTGAAGCTTTCTTT.

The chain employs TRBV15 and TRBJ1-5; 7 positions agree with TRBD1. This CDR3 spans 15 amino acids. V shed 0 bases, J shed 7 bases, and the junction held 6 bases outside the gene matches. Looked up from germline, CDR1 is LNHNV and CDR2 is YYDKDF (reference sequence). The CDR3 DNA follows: TGTGCCACCAGCAGAGATCAGGGGGTCCAGCAGCCCCAGCATTTT. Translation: CATSRDQGVQQPQHF.

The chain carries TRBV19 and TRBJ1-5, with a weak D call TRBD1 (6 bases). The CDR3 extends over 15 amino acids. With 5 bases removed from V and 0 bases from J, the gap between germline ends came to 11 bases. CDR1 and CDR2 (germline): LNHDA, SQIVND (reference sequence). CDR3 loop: CASSWDTFSNQPQHF. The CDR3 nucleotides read TGTGCCAGTAGTTGGGACACCTTTAGCAATCAGCCCCAGCATTTT.